Below are 7 T cell receptor beta chains sequenced from a single sample in a study of beta chain features in type 1 diabetes. Reverse transcribing all isolated RNA meant expressed TCRB transcripts were sequenced. Sequencing was performed with immunoSEQ multiplex PCR; in TCRdb, only in-frame clones are kept and a portion is missing. The sample shows roughly 230,000 clones, about 9.3% of them seen only once. Sequenced sample: naive CD4+ T cells from blood. The receptors were sampled from a young woman in good health.

This clone has just a few counts. The rearrangement uses TRBV6-1 and TRBJ1-2, with 9 bases fitting TRBD1. V gave up 4 bases and J gave up 5 bases; unmatched junction bases: 8. Germline CDR1 and CDR2: MNHNS and SASEGT. The CDR3 is 15 residues long. As DNA, the CDR3 is TGTGCCAGCAGTGGAAGGGACAGGGAAGGTTATGGCTACACCTTC. It encodes CASSGRDREGYGYTF.

The chain combines TRBV15 with TRBJ2-7; TRBD1 matches 8 bases. Germline V gene data show CDR1 as LNHNV and CDR2 as YYDKDF (reference sequence). This CDR3 has 14 amino acids. After removal of 4 bases from V and 6 bases from J, the junction contained 8 bases not matched to a gene. The CDR3 DNA sequence: TGTGCCACCAGCACATTAACAGGGGGAATCGAGCAGTACTTC. This translates into CATSTLTGGIEQYF.

This clone was picked up a small number of times. This chain connects TRBV12-5 to TRBJ2-1, with 10 bases matching TRBD2. V shed 7 bases and J 2 bases; nucleotides not matched to a gene: 5. Germline V CDR1 and CDR2: LGHNT, FRNRAP. The CDR3 extends over 15 amino acids. The chain's CDR3 is CASVSGTSAYNEQFF. The CDR3 DNA follows: TGTGCTAGTGTCTCCGGGACTAGCGCCTACAATGAGCAGTTCTTC.

There are a few counts of this clone. J is TRBJ1-2 and V is TRBV5-4, with unresolved D. CDR3 length: 12 amino acids. Germline assignment: CDR1 SGHNT and CDR2 YYREEE (reference sequence). The germline V and J ends were trimmed by 0 bases and 6 bases, with 6 bases remaining between them. The DNA of the CDR3 is TGTGCCAGCAGCTTGGCCGGAGATGGCTACACCTTC. It is translated as CASSLAGDGYTF.

The rearrangement joins TRBV5-6 to TRBJ2-1; 11 bases fit TRBD2. Germline values: CDR1 SGHDT, CDR2 YYEEEE. The CDR3 covers 17 residues. V shed 0 bases, J shed 5 bases, and the junction held 7 bases outside the gene matches. The DNA for the CDR3 is TGTGCCAGCAGCTTGGCCAAACTAGCGGGAGTGAACAATGAGCAGTTCTTC. Protein product: CASSLAKLAGVNNEQFF.

V and J are TRBV2 and TRBJ1-1; 8 bases match TRBD1. Germline CDR1 is SNHLY and CDR2 is FYNNEI. The length of the CDR3 is 13 residues. Trimming took 8 bases from V and 1 from J; bases not matched to a gene: 3. The CDR3 DNA is TGTGCCAGCGGGGGACAGGAGAACACTGAAGCTTTCTTT. Its translation: CASGGQENTEAFF.

The chain joins TRBV7-9 to TRBJ2-7; TRBD2 matches at 7 bases. The CDR3 consists of 15 residues. Germline values: CDR1 SEHNR, CDR2 FQNEAQ (reference sequence). V trimming: 1 base; J trimming: 3 bases; junction bases outside the gene matches: 6. This CDR3 reads CASSLGAGVLYEQYF. CDR3 nucleotide sequence: TGTGCCAGCAGCTTAGGTGCGGGAGTCCTCTACGAGCAGTACTTC.